This entry lists 22 T cell receptor beta chains sequenced from one sample in a study of blood T cell repertoires in COVID-19. Only in-frame clones appear in the TCRdb table, and some are missing; sequencing was by immunoSEQ multiplex PCR. The data contain about 190,000 clones, around 79% of them seen just once; the ten biggest clones take up about an eighth. The sample taken for sequencing was peripheral blood. These receptor sequences come from a woman between 50 and 59 years old with acute or convalescent COVID-19.

This chain uses TRBV5-4 with TRBJ2-6; TRBD2 might be the D (5 bases). V lost 1 base to trimming and J lost 0 bases, with 11 bases between them. CDR3 length: 17 amino acids. CDR1 and CDR2 (germline): SGHNT, YYREEE (reference sequence). Here the CDR3 reads CASSLSRGSSGANVLTF. The DNA of the CDR3 is TGTGCCAGCAGCTTGTCACGGGGAAGCTCTGGGGCCAACGTCCTGACTTTC.

The genes are TRBV3-1 (or the pseudogene TRBV3-2) and TRBJ2-7; D is unresolved. Germline V gives CDR1 LGHDT, CDR2 YNNKEL (reference sequence). The length of the CDR3 is 14 residues. V lost 1 base and J lost 7, with 14 bases in between. CDR3 coding DNA: TGTGCCAGCAGCCAAGGATCGGGTCGGGTAGAGCAGTACTTC. Encoded protein: CASSQGSGRVEQYF.

This sequence joins TRBV6-1 and TRBJ2-1, with 12 bases that match TRBD1. This CDR3 comprises 19 residues. Trimming removed 0 bases from V and 3 bases from J; junction bases left unmatched: 9. Germline values: CDR1 MNHNS, CDR2 SASEGT. The CDR3 sequence: CASSEAFGRDRGLYNEQFF. CDR3 coding DNA: TGTGCCAGCAGTGAAGCTTTCGGTCGGGACAGGGGGCTCTACAATGAGCAGTTCTTC.

This chain links TRBV19 with TRBJ1-1; 11 nucleotides match TRBD1. Germline CDR1 reads LNHDA; CDR2 reads SQIVND (reference sequence). The CDR3 runs 14 residues. J lost 4 bases, V lost 6 bases, and 4 bases had no gene match. The CDR3: CASRPGQGGTEAFF. CDR3 nucleotides: TGTGCCAGTAGACCGGGACAGGGGGGCACTGAAGCTTTCTTT.

The rearrangement joins TRBV7-2 to TRBJ2-7; 8 bases align to TRBD2. The J segment lost 0 bases and the V segment lost 0 bases, leaving 4 bases of the junction unmatched. CDR3 length: 16 residues. Germline V gene lookup returns CDR1 SGHTA and CDR2 FQGNSA. CDR3 DNA sequence: TGTGCCAGCAGCTTAGCGCGGGCGGGAGGCTCCTACGAGCAGTACTTC. It translates to CASSLARAGGSYEQYF.

This clone was detected a few times. V gene TRBV19 combines with J gene TRBJ2-7; TRBD2 matches 13 bases. This CDR3 region has 15 residues. Germline V lookup: CDR1 LNHDA, CDR2 SQIVND (reference sequence). The V and J ends lost 6 bases and 5 bases, in that order; junction bases with no gene match: 7. This CDR3 reads CASRPGLAGTDEQYF. The CDR3 DNA follows: TGTGCCAGTAGGCCGGGACTAGCGGGAACGGACGAGCAGTACTTC.

This clone has a handful of counts. This rearrangement joins TRBV19 to TRBJ2-2; a possible D gene is TRBD2 (6 bases). Germline lookup yields CDR1 LNHDA and CDR2 SQIVND (reference sequence). Trimming took 8 bases from V and 5 from J, leaving 18 bases between them. CDR3 length: 15 residues. DNA for the CDR3: TGTGCCAGTGGATCCCCTCTCGGGGGAACCGGGGAGCTGTTTTTT. It translates to CASGSPLGGTGELFF.

This chain joins TRBV6-5 and TRBJ1-2; maybe TRBD1 (6 bases). V lost 2 bases and J lost 4, with 14 bases in between. The CDR3 is 15 amino acids. Germline assignment: CDR1 MNHEY and CDR2 SVGAGI. The CDR3: CASSYRGGGAYGYTF. DNA of the CDR3: TGTGCCAGCAGTTACAGGGGTGGGGGCGCCTATGGCTACACCTTC.

For this clone: The junction and the germline gene differ at one end; a read error may be behind it. The chain is built from TRBV9 and TRBJ1-6; the D gene is possibly TRBD1 (6 bases). The germline V gene encodes CDR1 SGDLS and CDR2 YYNGEE. This CDR3 region has 17 residues. CDR3 protein: CASSVAGRGSFNSPLHF. The CDR3 DNA is TGTGCCAGCAGCGTAGCTGGCAGGGGCTCCTTTAATTCACCCCTCCACTTT.

The gene calls are TRBV28 and TRBJ2-7; TRBD1 agrees at 7 bases. The CDR3 extends over 15 amino acids. With V trimmed by 4 bases and J by 5 bases, 11 bases remained unmatched. Germline CDR1 and CDR2: MDHEN and SYDVKM. CDR3 sequence: CASSSRTGRYDEQYF. In DNA form, the CDR3 reads TGTGCCAGCAGTTCCCGGACAGGTAGGTACGACGAGCAGTACTTC.

The chain employs TRBV10-1 and TRBJ1-2; 8 bases align to TRBD1. The CDR3 runs to 13 residues. Germline V gene lookup returns CDR1 WNHNN and CDR2 SYGVQD (reference sequence). Germline trimming cut 4 bases from V and 8 bases from J; bases unmatched to any gene: 6. The CDR3 DNA reads as TGCGCCAGCAGTGCGGACAGGGTTGGCGGCTACACCTTC. Translating gives CASSADRVGGYTF.

The chain has TRBV13 and TRBJ2-1; the D gene is possibly TRBD2 (5 bases). Germline CDR1 is PRHDT and CDR2 is FYEKMQ (reference sequence). The CDR3 loop spans 15 amino acids. V lost 3 bases to trimming and J lost 0 bases, with 9 bases between them. The CDR3 spells CASSFRGSSYNEQFF. The CDR3 region has the DNA TGTGCCAGCAGCTTCAGAGGGAGCTCCTACAATGAGCAGTTCTTC.

The chain uses TRBV21-1 and TRBJ2-7; the table names TRBD2, a call not compared with the DNA. TRBV21-1 is listed as a pseudogene. This CDR3 region has 16 residues. CDR3 residues: CASRGLAGGVSYEQYF. CDR3 nucleotide sequence: TGTGCCAGCAGGGGACTAGCGGGAGGAGTCTCCTACGAGCAGTACTTC.

The J gene is TRBJ1-5, the V gene TRBV27; D gene ambiguous. V lost 0 bases to trimming and J lost 6 bases, with 12 bases between them. This CDR3 comprises 15 residues. Per germline, CDR1 MNHEY and CDR2 SMNVEV (reference sequence). CDR3 in amino acids: CASSLSPYGSQPQHF. The CDR3 nucleotides read TGTGCCAGCAGTTTATCGCCCTACGGGAGTCAGCCCCAGCATTTT.

This clone was picked up many times. The chain uses TRBV24-1 and TRBJ2-7; TRBD1 agrees at 8 bases. With V trimmed by 2 bases and J by 8 bases, 7 bases remained unmatched. This CDR3 is built from 14 residues. CDR1 KGHDR and CDR2 SFDVKD come from the germline V gene. Here the CDR3 DNA reads TGTGCCACCAGTGATTCAGACAGGGGCTCCAAGCAGTACTTC. Translation gives CATSDSDRGSKQYF.

The chain carries TRBV2 and TRBJ1-6; D is undetermined. V was cut by 6 bases and J by 9 bases, with 12 bases left in between. CDR1 SNHLY and CDR2 FYNNEI come from the germline V gene. The CDR3 sequence is 13 residues long. As DNA, the CDR3 is TGTGCCAGCAGCCCCTTGGAGGTTTCACCCCTCCACTTT. As protein: CASSPLEVSPLHF.

This chain links TRBV7-2 with TRBJ2-5; TRBD2 aligns across 14 bases. Germline V gives CDR1 SGHTA, CDR2 FQGNSA. CDR3 length: 17 residues. The V gene end was trimmed by 6 bases and the J gene end by 5 bases; junction bases not matched to a gene: 11. CDR3 protein: CASRDFGTSGSGETQYF. The CDR3 nucleotides read TGTGCCAGCAGGGATTTCGGGACTAGCGGGAGTGGGGAGACCCAGTACTTC.

This clone showed up just a few times. The V gene is TRBV12-3 or TRBV12-4, the J gene TRBJ2-7; no firm D call. The germline V and J ends were trimmed by 2 bases and 5 bases, with 10 bases remaining between them. This CDR3 has 13 residues. This chain's CDR3 is CASSLRSEDEQYF. CDR3 DNA sequence: TGTGCCAGCAGTTTACGCTCAGAAGACGAGCAGTACTTC.

V gene TRBV5-1 combines with J gene TRBJ2-2; tentatively, D is TRBD1 (6 bases). CDR1 is SGHRS, CDR2 YFSETQ, per germline. Trimming pared 8 bases from V and 2 bases from J, leaving 22 bases between. CDR3 length: 17 amino acids. CDR3 protein: CASRIQGTGLNTGELFF. DNA of the CDR3: TGCGCCAGTAGGATCCAGGGGACGGGCCTTAACACCGGGGAGCTGTTTTTT.

The rearrangement links TRBV24-1 to TRBJ1-2, with D tentatively TRBD1 (5 bases). This CDR3 spans 15 amino acids. Germline CDR1 reads KGHDR; CDR2 reads SFDVKD. With 2 bases removed from V and 6 bases from J, the gap between germline ends came to 15 bases. In nucleotides, the CDR3 is TGTGCCACCAGTGATTGGGGGGATAGGGAAGATGGCTACACCTTC. Its translation: CATSDWGDREDGYTF.

The chain combines TRBV6-4 with TRBJ2-1; D is perhaps TRBD2 (6 bases). Germline lookup yields CDR1 MRHNA and CDR2 SNTAGT. The CDR3 is 15 residues long. Trimming stripped 4 bases from V and 6 bases from J, with 16 bases between. The CDR3 DNA reads TGTGCCAGCAGTGTTCAAGTTGGGGGAGGCAATGAGCAGTTCTTC. Encoded protein: CASSVQVGGGNEQFF.

This clone was counted a single time. This same CDR3 is encoded by further DNA sequences in the sample. The CDR3 DNA reads TGTGCCAGCAGCCATTCCCCGACTAGCGGGAGTTACAATGAGCAGTTCTTC. It codes for CASSHSPTSGSYNEQFF. The genes are TRBV3-1 (or the pseudogene TRBV3-2) and TRBJ2-1; 12 nucleotides match TRBD2. The CDR3 sequence is 17 residues long. The trim removed 3 bases at V and 4 bases at J, leaving 7 bases unmatched. Germline CDR1 LGHDT, CDR2 YNNKEL (reference sequence).